This T cell receptor beta chain is from a study of blood T cell repertoires in COVID-19. Study background: Researchers got acute and convalescent COVID-19 samples from the United States, Italy and Spain.

Data came from immunoSEQ multiplex PCR; TCRdb stores just in-frame clones and leaves some out. The data contain fewer than 400,000 clones, 85% to 90% of them seen just once; the ten biggest clones take up 3.5% to 5%. Specimen: PBMCs or T cells enriched from blood (not recorded which). The TCR was taken from a man aged 25-45 years who had recovered from COVID-19.

The CDR3 protein is CASSLGQGQGNTIYF. The CDR3 nucleotides are TGTGCCAGCAGCTTAGGACAGGGCCAAGGAAACACCATATATTTT. The chain has TRBV7-9 and TRBJ1-3, with TRBD1 matching over 7 bases. Trimming removed 1 base from V and 4 bases from J; junction bases left unmatched: 4. The CDR3 spans 15 residues. Per the germline V gene, CDR1 is SEHNR and CDR2 is FQNEAQ (reference sequence). Filled out from reference TRBV7-9 and TRBJ1-3, the complete variable domain reads DTGVSQNPRHKITKRGQNVTFRCDPISEHNRLYWYRQTLGQGPEFLTYFQNEAQLEKSRLLSDRFSAERPKGSFSTLEIQRTEQGDSAMYLCASSLGQGQGNTIYFGEGSWLTVV.